The clone carrying this T cell receptor (beta chain) turned up a few times. The data derive from a study of early T cells in non-severe SARS-CoV-2 infection. Study summary: Sequencing used unsorted whole-blood bulk RNA, so chains lack pairing.

Germline V gene lookup returns CDR1 SNHLY and CDR2 FYNNEI. Trimming cost V 11 bases and J 5 bases, with 15 bases left between them. The CDR3 has 12 residues. TCRdb reprocessed the 5' RACE reads via MiXCR and lists one record per CDR3 protein. The profile shows 65,000 to 70,000 distinct CDR3 sequences, approximately 10% of them singletons. Sequenced input: whole blood. The TCR was taken from an adult who was a healthcare worker with PCR-confirmed SARS-CoV-2 infection or an uninfected control (not recorded which). The chain uses TRBV2 and TRBJ2-5; tentatively, D is TRBD1 (5 bases). The CDR3 is CAGHQGGETQYF. DNA of the CDR3: TGTGCCGGACATCAGGGCGGTGAGACCCAGTACTTC.